The rows below give T cell receptor beta chains drawn from one sample of a study of response to subunit inactivated influenza vaccine. TCRdb ran MiXCR on the RT-PCR reads and lists one entry per CDR3 protein. The sample has 450,000 to 600,000 distinct CDR3 sequences; about 8% are singletons. Specimen: PBMCs from blood, collected roughly 24 months after vaccination. These TCRs come from a man aged 50 to 69 who received an inactivated influenza vaccine. Both conserved end residues are part of each CDR3. The D gene is left open where the match is weak. Clone size is not always given. Where it is, it says once, few, many or a class for expanded clones.

j_call: TRBJ1-5; v_call: TRBV30; d_call: TRBD1; clone_size: NA; cdr3_length: 15; cdr3_aa: CAWTPPGGAWQPQHF; cdr3_nt: TGTGCCTGGACCCCTCCAGGGGGCGCGTGGCAGCCCCAGCATTTT
j_call: TRBJ2-7; v_call: TRBV19; d_call: NA; clone_size: NA; cdr3_length: 11; cdr3_aa: CASSINNEQYF; cdr3_nt: TGTGCTAGTAGTATTAATAACGAGCAGTACTTC
j_call: TRBJ2-4; v_call: TRBV12-3/TRBV12-4; d_call: NA; clone_size: NA; cdr3_length: 16; cdr3_aa: CASDDGTQESKNIQYF; cdr3_nt: TGTGCCAGCGACGACGGGACGCAAGAGTCCAAAAACATTCAGTACTTC
j_call: TRBJ1-6; v_call: TRBV7-9; d_call: TRBD1; clone_size: few; cdr3_length: 17; cdr3_aa: CASSQLPGQANNSPLHF; cdr3_nt: TGTGCCAGCAGCCAACTACCGGGACAGGCTAATAATTCACCCCTCCACTTT
j_call: TRBJ2-5; v_call: TRBV7-2; d_call: NA; clone_size: NA; cdr3_length: 15; cdr3_aa: CASSLRWALGETQYF; cdr3_nt: TGTGCCAGCAGCTTAAGATGGGCTCTAGGAGAGACCCAGTACTTC
j_call: TRBJ1-1; v_call: TRBV5-1; d_call: TRBD1; clone_size: few; cdr3_length: 15; cdr3_aa: CASSLEAGGFAEAFF; cdr3_nt: TGCGCCAGCAGCTTGGAGGCAGGGGGTTTCGCTGAAGCTTTCTTT
j_call: TRBJ2-7; v_call: TRBV12-3/TRBV12-4; d_call: NA; clone_size: few; cdr3_length: 14; cdr3_aa: CASRITGGSYEQYF; cdr3_nt: TGTGCCAGCAGGATAACGGGTGGGTCCTACGAGCAGTACTTC
j_call: TRBJ2-3; v_call: TRBV4-3; d_call: NA; clone_size: few; cdr3_length: 15; cdr3_aa: CASSQDVRTSDTQYF; cdr3_nt: TGCGCCAGCAGCCAAGATGTCAGGACATCAGATACGCAGTATTTT
j_call: TRBJ1-1; v_call: TRBV5-5; d_call: NA; clone_size: many; cdr3_length: 15; cdr3_aa: CASSPRDLMNTEAFF; cdr3_nt: TGTGCCAGCAGCCCCCGGGACCTCATGAACACTGAAGCTTTCTTT
j_call: TRBJ2-7; v_call: TRBV7-8; d_call: NA; clone_size: many; cdr3_length: 13; cdr3_aa: CASSPRGSYEQYF; cdr3_nt: TGTGCCAGCAGCCCCAGGGGATCCTACGAGCAGTACTTC
j_call: TRBJ2-1; v_call: TRBV9; d_call: NA; clone_size: few; cdr3_length: 16; cdr3_aa: CASSVGHLSSYNEQFF; cdr3_nt: TGTGCCAGCAGCGTAGGACACCTCAGCTCCTACAATGAGCAGTTCTTC
j_call: TRBJ2-3; v_call: TRBV5-1; d_call: TRBD1; clone_size: few; cdr3_length: 15; cdr3_aa: CASSDGTAGTDTQYF; cdr3_nt: TGCGCCAGCAGCGATGGGACAGCCGGCACAGATACGCAGTATTTT
j_call: TRBJ2-2; v_call: TRBV3-1; d_call: NA; clone_size: NA; cdr3_length: 13; cdr3_aa: CAGKLGATGELFF; cdr3_nt: TGTGCCGGGAAACTGGGGGCCACCGGGGAGCTGTTTTTT
j_call: TRBJ2-1; v_call: TRBV20-1; d_call: TRBD2; clone_size: few; cdr3_length: 16; cdr3_aa: CSASGIAGGHYNEQFF; cdr3_nt: TGCAGTGCCAGTGGTATAGCGGGGGGGCATTACAATGAGCAGTTCTTC
j_call: TRBJ2-1; v_call: TRBV9; d_call: NA; clone_size: few; cdr3_length: 16; cdr3_aa: CASSVTGPPQYNEQFF; cdr3_nt: TGTGCCAGCAGTGTAACGGGGCCTCCCCAATACAATGAGCAGTTCTTC
j_call: TRBJ2-1; v_call: TRBV10-3; d_call: NA; clone_size: NA; cdr3_length: 15; cdr3_aa: CAISLGGLAGDEQFF; cdr3_nt: TGTGCCATCAGCCTCGGAGGCTTGGCCGGCGATGAGCAGTTCTTC
j_call: TRBJ1-5; v_call: TRBV25-1; d_call: NA; clone_size: few; cdr3_length: 13; cdr3_aa: CASSEGGLQPQHF; cdr3_nt: TGTGCCAGCAGTGAGGGGGGATTGCAGCCCCAGCATTTT
j_call: TRBJ2-1; v_call: TRBV27; d_call: NA; clone_size: many; cdr3_length: 12; cdr3_aa: CASSSPNNEQFF; cdr3_nt: TGTGCCAGCAGTTCACCCAACAATGAGCAGTTCTTC
j_call: TRBJ1-2; v_call: TRBV5-1; d_call: NA; clone_size: many; cdr3_length: 16; cdr3_aa: CASNRDTQRGNYGYTF; cdr3_nt: TGCGCCAGCAACCGGGACACTCAGCGGGGTAACTATGGCTACACCTTC
j_call: TRBJ2-5; v_call: TRBV7-9; d_call: NA; clone_size: NA; cdr3_length: 14; cdr3_aa: CASSPRLGPETQYF; cdr3_nt: TGTGCCAGCAGCCCAAGGTTAGGTCCGGAGACCCAGTACTTC
j_call: TRBJ2-7; v_call: TRBV2; d_call: NA; clone_size: NA; cdr3_length: 13; cdr3_aa: CASSSLTAWEQYF; cdr3_nt: TGTGCCAGCTCGAGCCTAACAGCGTGGGAGCAGTACTTC
j_call: TRBJ2-5; v_call: TRBV6-2/TRBV6-3; d_call: NA; clone_size: NA; cdr3_length: 13; cdr3_aa: CASSWTDKETQYF; cdr3_nt: TGTGCCAGCAGTTGGACAGATAAAGAGACCCAGTACTTC
j_call: TRBJ1-1; v_call: TRBV9; d_call: NA; clone_size: many; cdr3_length: 13; cdr3_aa: CASSATMNTEAFF; cdr3_nt: TGTGCCAGTTCTGCCACCATGAACACTGAAGCTTTCTTT
j_call: TRBJ1-2; v_call: TRBV20-1; d_call: NA; clone_size: NA; cdr3_length: 12; cdr3_aa: CSASAGTPGYTF; cdr3_nt: TGCAGTGCTAGCGCGGGGACCCCTGGCTACACCTTC
j_call: TRBJ2-7; v_call: TRBV11-3; d_call: TRBD2; clone_size: few; cdr3_length: 16; cdr3_aa: CASSLDGRGPSYEQYF; cdr3_nt: TGTGCCAGCAGCTTAGATGGGAGGGGCCCCTCCTACGAGCAGTACTTC
j_call: TRBJ1-4; v_call: TRBV15; d_call: NA; clone_size: NA; cdr3_length: 14; cdr3_aa: CATSSTRGGEKLFF; cdr3_nt: TGTGCCACCAGCAGTACCAGAGGAGGTGAAAAACTGTTTTTT
j_call: TRBJ2-1; v_call: TRBV13; d_call: NA; clone_size: NA; cdr3_length: 15; cdr3_aa: CASSRGVNSYNEQFF; cdr3_nt: TGTGCCAGCAGCCGTGGGGTCAACTCCTACAATGAGCAGTTCTTC